This T cell receptor beta chain was obtained from a study of blood T cell repertoires in COVID-19 (dated by TCRdb to about 2020). For context, the study as a whole: The collaborator samples originated in the United States, Italy and Spain and spanned the acute and convalescent phases of COVID-19. The material from the prospective study consisted of cDNA or gDNA derived from T cells, B-cell-depleted T cells, or PBMCs. Deeply sampled blood TCRbeta repertoires from subjects exposed to, actively infected with, or recovered from COVID-19 were included in the dataset. A freely available public database, intended as a resource for researchers studying the immune response to SARS-CoV-2, is where the repertoires were released. Samples came from the ongoing ImmuneRACE study (first 160 participants) plus 1,254 subjects from 6 global collaborators. Nearly every sample came with metadata listing a de-identified subject ID, COVID-19 status, age in years and sex. Where HLA class I and class II types were available, the types were taken from metadata supplied by the sample provider, not from assay-based typing. What the authors observed across the whole study: The quantity of clinical and demographic metadata differed by source and by participant and was supplied without curation.

Collaborating institutions collected whole blood in K2EDTA tubes following their own protocols. For TCRbeta analysis, collaborators shipped samples in one of three forms: frozen whole blood, isolated PBMCs, or DNA extracted from either of those sample types. The immunoSEQ Assay, a bias-controlled multiplex PCR, was used to amplify TCRbeta CDR3 regions from genomic DNA. Under the source paper's analysis protocol: Within the assay, amplification of reference gene primers was used to estimate how many nucleated cells each sample contained. To quantify the absolute abundance of each unique TCRbeta CDR3 rearrangement, sequence reads were collapsed and filtered. For each sample, productive Simpson clonality was calculated as the square root of Simpson's diversity index across productive rearrangements. What TCRdb holds here is the immuneACCESS table cut down to in-frame rearrangements. Part of the clones is not present; checked against another copy, under half of the missing clones reflect an unresolved V gene, and the others are unexplained. D and trimming come from the DNA, and the V and J calls and clone size come from that table. This sample has approximately 68,000 clones in its table, and about 81% of those were observed once. The ten largest clones capture roughly 9.2% of the sample.

Spanning cysteine to phenylalanine, the CDR3 consists of 13 amino acids. The kept DNA is CDR3 alone, 39 bases in frame from the first base. For CDR1 and CDR2, the germline V gene lists SGHTA and FQGNSA. V drops 1 base and J drops 3 bases, leaving 6 bases in between. As concerns this clone: Its antigen target is currently unknown. No base quality information exists; no much larger clone differs at one position.

The origin of this receptor is a human donor in a cohort sampled during active COVID-19. The rearrangement joined TRBV7-2 to TRBJ2-5; the D gene is unclear. The sample was peripheral blood. The base sequence is TGTGCCAGCAGCTTAGGGCAGAAAGAGACCCAGTACTTC. This codes for CASSLGQKETQYF.